These 20 T cell receptor beta chains were all obtained from the same sample, sequenced in a study of T cells in Graves' hyperthyroidism and ophthalmopathy. There were TCR beta CDR3 regions amplified from RNA transcripts. First-round RT-PCR targeting the TCR CDR3 was performed with the HTBI primer set. TCRdb re-analysed the multiplex PCR reads in MiXCR, keeping a single row per CDR3 protein. The sample shows some 700,000 distinct CDR3 sequences, about 18% of them seen only once. Input material: blood. The receptors originated from a man between 45 and 60 years old with Graves' hyperthyroidism.

This clonotype was seen many times. J is TRBJ2-2 and V is TRBV19; tentative D call: TRBD2 (5 bases). The CDR3 runs 15 residues. CDR1 and CDR2 from the germline V gene are LNHDA and SQIVND (reference sequence). The V and J ends lost 1 base and 4 bases respectively, with 10 bases between them. The CDR3 protein is CASSIVSSGTGELFF. CDR3 DNA sequence: TGTGCCAGTAGTATAGTATCCAGCGGCACCGGGGAGCTGTTTTTT.

This clonotype was recorded at least ten times. The V gene is TRBV28, the J gene TRBJ2-5, with TRBD1 matching over 7 bases. This CDR3 has 14 residues. The ends lost 2 bases at V and 2 bases at J; junction bases unmatched: 2. Germline-derived CDR1 and CDR2 are MDHEN and SYDVKM. Written as DNA, the CDR3 is TGTGCCAGCAGTTTAGGCAGGGGGCAAGAGACCCAGTACTTC. Residues: CASSLGRGQETQYF.

This clonotype was counted ten times or more. The chain couples TRBV12-3 or TRBV12-4 to TRBJ2-1, with 7 bases lining up with TRBD1. The ends lost 3 bases at V and 5 bases at J; junction bases unmatched: 13. The CDR3 length is 17 residues. CDR3 in DNA: TGTGCCAGCAGTTTCATCCGGAACAGGGGCGCAAACAATGAGCAGTTCTTC. It is translated as CASSFIRNRGANNEQFF.

This clonotype was seen many times. The CDR3 sequence: CASSIKLGQGSIEQYF. CDR3 sequence (DNA): TGTGCCAGTAGTATAAAGCTGGGACAGGGGTCTATCGAGCAGTACTTC. The rearrangement uses TRBV19 and TRBJ2-7; 10 positions match TRBD1. Germline values: CDR1 LNHDA, CDR2 SQIVND (reference sequence). This CDR3 contains 16 residues. V shed 2 bases and J 6 bases; nucleotides not matched to a gene: 10.

In this sample, this clonotype turned up many times. The chain carries TRBV2 and TRBJ1-5, with D uncertain. The germline V gene has CDR1 SNHLY and CDR2 FYNNEI. V lost 3 bases, J lost 6 bases, and 9 bases lay in between. This CDR3 comprises 13 residues. Here the CDR3 DNA reads TGTGCCAGCAGTGAGGAGACCTTTCAGCCCCAGCATTTT. Translation gives CASSEETFQPQHF. The variable domain in full, with the rest retrieved from reference TRBV2 and TRBJ1-5, is EPEVTQTPSHQVTQMGQEVILRCVPISNHLYFYWYRQILGQKVEFLVSFYNNEISEKSEIFDDQFSVERPDGSNFTLKIRSTKLEDSAMYFCASSEETFQPQHFGDGTRLSIL.

This chain connects TRBV30 to TRBJ2-3; TRBD2 agrees at 10 bases. The V gene end was trimmed by 4 bases and the J gene end by 4 bases; junction bases not matched to a gene: 5. Germline V gene lookup returns CDR1 GTSNPN and CDR2 SVGIG (reference sequence). The CDR3 is 14 residues long. In nucleotides, the CDR3 is TGTGCCTGGAAGCTAGCGGGAGTTTCAGATACGCAGTATTTT. Protein sequence: CAWKLAGVSDTQYF. Together with reference TRBV30 and TRBJ2-3, the CDR3 gives the full variable domain: SQTIHQWPATLVQPVGSPLSLECTVEGTSNPNLYWYRQAAGRGLQLLFYSVGIGQISSEVPQNLSASRPQDRQFILSSKKLLLSDSGFYLCAWKLAGVSDTQYFGPGTRLTVL.

The rearrangement joins TRBV20-1 to TRBJ1-1; 7 nucleotides align to TRBD1. The CDR3 spans 10 residues. Trimming at V came to 3 bases and at J to 8 bases, leaving 0 bases not matched to a gene. CDR1 and CDR2 (germline): DFQATT, SNEGSKA (reference sequence). The DNA of the CDR3 is TGCAGTGCTAGGGACAGGGAAGCTTTCTTT. This sequence encodes CSARDREAFF.

CDR3 DNA sequence: TGCAGTGCTAGAGATATTTCGGCGGCGACCTATGGCTACACCTTC. This codes for CSARDISAATYGYTF. V usage is TRBV20-1 and J usage is TRBJ1-2; no definite D call. In germline, CDR1 is DFQATT, CDR2 SNEGSKA (reference sequence). V was clipped by 0 bases and J by 4 bases, with 15 bases between them. The CDR3 contains 15 residues.

The chain combines TRBV19 with TRBJ1-1; perhaps TRBD1 as D (5 bases). With 8 bases removed from V and 4 bases from J, the gap between germline ends came to 14 bases. Germline V lookup: CDR1 LNHDA, CDR2 SQIVND (reference sequence). The CDR3 has 13 residues. The CDR3 spells CASYKGWGTEAFF. CDR3 coding DNA: TGTGCCAGTTATAAGGGGTGGGGCACTGAAGCTTTCTTT.

This clonotype was seen only once. A much larger clone lies a single base off, so this may be a read error. The gene calls are TRBV19 and TRBJ2-3; D perhaps matches TRBD2 (6 bases). V lost 4 bases to trimming and J lost 5 bases, with 13 bases between them. The CDR3 runs 14 residues. Germline V gene data show CDR1 as LNHDA and CDR2 as SQIVND (reference sequence). The CDR3 region has the DNA TGTGCCAGTAGTAACCCAGCGGGCATAGATACGCAGTATTTT. Its translation: CASSNPAGIDTQYF. The whole variable domain, remainder taken from reference TRBV19 and TRBJ2-3, is DGGITQSPKYLFRKEGQNVTLSCEQNLNHDAMYWYRQDPGQGLRLIYYSQIVNDFQKGDIAEGYSVSREKKESFPLTVTSAQKNPTAFYLCASSNPAGIDTQYFGPGTRLTVL.

As concerns this clonotype: A junction boundary mismatches the germline segment, possibly from a read error. The gene calls are TRBV6-1 and TRBJ1-6, with D possibly TRBD1 on 5 matching bases. Germline CDR1 MNHNS, CDR2 SASEGT. The CDR3 runs 14 residues. CDR3 in amino acids: CASSPGGVYSPLYF. The CDR3 DNA sequence: TGTGCCAGCAGCCCGGGGGGGGTTTATTCACCCCTCTACTTT.

This clonotype was seen repeatedly, ten times or more. This chain connects TRBV7-9 to TRBJ2-5, with no clear D. V lost 2 bases, J lost 1 base, and 14 bases lay in between. There are 16 residues in the CDR3. The germline CDR1 and CDR2 sequences are SEHNR and FQNEAQ (reference sequence). Written as DNA, the CDR3 is TGTGCCAGCAGCTTAAGAAACCGGTGGTTCCAAGAGACCCAGTACTTC. Translation: CASSLRNRWFQETQYF.

This clonotype was detected ten times or more. The chain has TRBV24-1 and TRBJ2-5, with 11 nucleotides matching TRBD2. The CDR3 is made up of 16 amino acids. Germline CDR1 KGHDR, CDR2 SFDVKD. V trimming: 3 bases; J trimming: 2 bases; junction bases outside the gene matches: 4. The CDR3 DNA sequence: TGTGCCACCAGTGATCCACTAGCGGGAGCGCAAGAGACCCAGTACTTC. Residues: CATSDPLAGAQETQYF.

This clonotype has at least ten counts. This chain joins TRBV18 and TRBJ1-1; the D is unclear. This CDR3 is built from 13 residues. V dropped 1 base and J dropped 3 bases, with 6 bases sitting between them. Germline CDR1 and CDR2: KGHSH and LQKENI. In nucleotides, the CDR3 is TGTGCCAGCTCACCACAGACCGACACTGAAGCTTTCTTT. This translates into CASSPQTDTEAFF.

The chain is built from TRBV30 and TRBJ2-1; 12 bases match TRBD2. CDR3 size: 13 residues. Germline loops: CDR1 GTSNPN, CDR2 SVGIG (reference sequence). Unmatched junction bases numbered 2, after V lost 2 bases and J lost 9 bases. CDR3 amino acids: CAWSLTSGGEQFF. The CDR3, as DNA: TGTGCCTGGAGTCTGACTAGCGGGGGTGAGCAGTTCTTC.

This clonotype was counted ten times or more. The V and J genes are TRBV2 and TRBJ2-2; tentative D call: TRBD2 (5 bases). V gave up 3 bases and J gave up 5 bases, with 13 bases separating them. CDR3 length: 15 amino acids. Germline CDR1 and CDR2: SNHLY and FYNNEI. The CDR3 sequence is CASSDRGSDTGELFF. CDR3 nucleotides: TGTGCCAGCAGTGATAGAGGGAGCGATACCGGGGAGCTGTTTTTT. The entire variable domain, with the rest obtained from reference TRBV2 and TRBJ2-2, is as follows: EPEVTQTPSHQVTQMGQEVILRCVPISNHLYFYWYRQILGQKVEFLVSFYNNEISEKSEIFDDQFSVERPDGSNFTLKIRSTKLEDSAMYFCASSDRGSDTGELFFGEGSRLTVL.

V usage is TRBV7-9 and J usage is TRBJ2-5, with 14 bases matching TRBD2. CDR3 length: 20 amino acids. The J segment lost 2 bases and the V segment lost 5 bases, leaving 16 bases of the junction unmatched. Germline assignment: CDR1 SEHNR and CDR2 FQNEAQ (reference sequence). DNA for the CDR3: TGTGCCAGCAGCCCTCCCCCTAAGGGACTAGCGGGAGTCGGTCAAGAGACCCAGTACTTC. Translating it yields CASSPPPKGLAGVGQETQYF.

This clonotype was recorded many times. The chain links TRBV12-3 or TRBV12-4 to TRBJ2-5, with D tentatively TRBD1 (6 bases). V gave up 3 bases and J gave up 5 bases, with 13 bases separating them. The CDR3 has 14 residues. This chain's CDR3 is CASSFDQGLETQYF. DNA for the CDR3: TGTGCCAGCAGTTTTGATCAGGGGCTGGAGACCCAGTACTTC.

This clonotype was observed at least ten times. This chain links TRBV19 with TRBJ1-2, with D uncertain. V lost 5 bases to trimming and J lost 4 bases, with 11 bases between them. In germline, CDR1 is LNHDA, CDR2 SQIVND (reference sequence). This CDR3 spans 13 amino acids. The CDR3 DNA sequence: TGTGCCAGTAGTCCCAAGACCCGCTATGGCTACACCTTC. Translation: CASSPKTRYGYTF.

This clonotype appeared many times. The rearrangement links TRBV2 to TRBJ2-1; 8 bases line up with TRBD2. The germline CDR1 and CDR2 sequences are SNHLY and FYNNEI. The CDR3 spans 14 residues. After removal of 7 bases from V and 3 bases from J, the junction contained 5 bases not matched to a gene. The CDR3 protein is CASISLAGYNEQFF. The CDR3 nucleotides are TGTGCCAGCATTTCCCTAGCGGGCTACAATGAGCAGTTCTTC.